The 13 T cell receptor beta chains listed next were all sequenced from one sample in a study of blood T cells in healthy people across ages. For the second PCR, which ran for roughly 6 to 11 cycles, a sample-barcoded 5' primer and a J-beta primer mix were used. Each CDR3 protein is one row after TCRdb ran MiXCR on the 5' RACE reads. In the table there are 1.5 million to 2 million distinct CDR3 sequences, roughly 27% of which are singletons. Sequencing input: blood. These receptors all come from a woman in her twenties or thirties in good health.

This clonotype was counted between two and nine times. This chain uses TRBV25-1 with TRBJ1-4, with D maybe TRBD1 (6 bases). Germline V gives CDR1 MGHDK, CDR2 SYGVNS. The CDR3 spans 15 residues. V was cut by 1 base and J by 4 bases, with 10 bases left in between. The chain's CDR3 is CASSESDSYNEKLFF. The DNA for the CDR3 is TGTGCCAGCAGTGAATCGGACAGCTATAATGAAAAACTGTTTTTT.

This clonotype was seen more than once but under ten times. The rearrangement joins TRBV5-8 to TRBJ2-6; D ambiguous. V shed 0 bases and J shed 3 bases, with 10 bases lying between them. The CDR3 contains 16 residues. Germline V gives CDR1 SGHTS, CDR2 YDEGEE. This CDR3 reads CASSLAYLDGANVLTF. The DNA of the CDR3 is TGTGCCAGCAGCTTGGCCTATTTAGATGGGGCCAACGTCCTGACTTTC. Based on the CDR3 plus reference TRBV5-8 and TRBJ2-6, the full variable domain is EAGVTQSPTHLIKTRGQQATLRCSPISGHTSVYWYQQALGLGLQFLLWYDEGEERNRGNFPPRFSGRQFPNYSSELNVNALELEDSALYLCASSLAYLDGANVLTFGAGSRLTVL.

This rearrangement joins TRBV2 to TRBJ1-5; D gene uncertain. V lost 4 bases and J lost 6, with 10 bases in between. Germline assignment: CDR1 SNHLY and CDR2 FYNNEI. The CDR3 length is 13 residues. The CDR3 protein is CASSVGFGQPQHF. The CDR3 DNA reads TGTGCCAGCAGTGTAGGGTTCGGTCAGCCCCAGCATTTT.

This chain joins TRBV20-1 and TRBJ1-1, with 8 positions matching TRBD1. The CDR3 is 13 amino acids. Trimming at V came to 0 bases and at J to 3 bases, leaving 0 bases not matched to a gene. Per germline, CDR1 DFQATT and CDR2 SNEGSKA (reference sequence). In DNA, the CDR3 is TGCAGTGCTAGAGAACAGGGGGACACTGAAGCTTTCTTT. As protein: CSAREQGDTEAFF.

This clonotype was seen a handful of times. The chain joins TRBV4-1 to TRBJ2-1; 8 positions match TRBD2. The CDR3 contains 13 residues. Germline V gene data show CDR1 as MGHRA and CDR2 as YSYEKL. The trim removed 3 bases at V and 10 bases at J, leaving 5 bases unmatched. CDR3: CASSQQLAGEQFF. In DNA form, the CDR3 reads TGCGCCAGCAGCCAGCAGCTAGCGGGCGAGCAGTTCTTC.

This clonotype has ten or more counts. The chain employs TRBV29-1 and TRBJ1-2, with 9 nucleotides matching TRBD1. Germline values: CDR1 SQVTM, CDR2 ANQGSEA. This CDR3 has 14 residues. Germline trimming cut 1 base from V and 8 bases from J; bases unmatched to any gene: 8. CDR3 nucleotides: TGCAGCGTTGAAGGTTTGGGACAGGGTTACGGCTACACCTTC. Protein product: CSVEGLGQGYGYTF.

This clonotype was seen only a few times. The J gene is TRBJ2-3, the V gene TRBV29-1; TRBD2 matches at 11 bases. Trimming took 8 bases from V and 5 from J; bases not matched to a gene: 6. The CDR3 length is 13 residues. Germline loops: CDR1 SQVTM, CDR2 ANQGSEA. The DNA for the CDR3 is TGCAGCCTTAGCGGGAGGGTCGGAGATACGCAGTATTTT. Translation gives CSLSGRVGDTQYF.

In its sample, this clonotype was seen a few times. The rearrangement links TRBV30 to TRBJ2-1; D not resolved. V was cut by 5 bases and J by 8 bases, with 10 bases left in between. The germline V gene encodes CDR1 GTSNPN and CDR2 SVGIG (reference sequence). CDR3 size: 11 residues. The CDR3 DNA reads as TGTGCCTGGGCACACCAGTATGAGCAGTTCTTC. It translates to CAWAHQYEQFF.

The chain carries TRBV28 and TRBJ2-5; 11 nucleotides agree with TRBD2. This CDR3 is built from 14 residues. Trimming cost V 10 bases and J 4 bases; bases outside gene matches: 8. Germline V gives CDR1 MDHEN, CDR2 SYDVKM. The CDR3 DNA sequence: TGTGCCACCAAGGGACTAGCGGCCAGAGAGACCCAGTACTTC. Encoded protein: CATKGLAARETQYF. The variable domain in full, with the rest retrieved from reference TRBV28 and TRBJ2-5, is DVKVTQSSRYLVKRTGEKVFLECVQDMDHENMFWYRQDPGLGLRLIYFSYDVKMKEKGDIPEGYSVSREKKERFSLILESASTNQTSMYLCATKGLAARETQYFGPGTRLLVL.

This clonotype was found many times. The chain is built from TRBV5-1 and TRBJ2-7, with D unclear. CDR1 is SGHRS, CDR2 YFSETQ, per germline. With 0 bases removed from V and 2 bases from J, the gap between germline ends came to 9 bases. The CDR3 sequence is 14 residues long. The CDR3 DNA is TGCGCCAGCAGCTTGGACGGACCTCCCTACGAGCAGTACTTC. This translates into CASSLDGPPYEQYF.

This clonotype was found once. A much larger clone lies a single base off, so this may be a read error. J is TRBJ1-5 and V is TRBV20-1, with a possible D match to TRBD1 (5 bases). The CDR3 sequence is 17 residues long. CDR1 is DFQATT, CDR2 SNEGSKA, per germline (reference sequence). DNA for the CDR3: TGCAGTGCTAGAGGGGGGGGAGCTCGGGCTAGCACTCAGCCCCAGCATTTT. Its translation: CSARGGGARASTQPQHF.

Ten or more counts support this clonotype. The V call is TRBV15, the J call TRBJ2-7; 11 nucleotides agree with TRBD1. This CDR3 has 14 amino acids. V trimming: 3 bases; J trimming: 7 bases; junction bases outside the gene matches: 5. Per the germline V gene, CDR1 is LNHNV and CDR2 is YYDKDF (reference sequence). This chain's CDR3 is CATSRDRGLREQYF. The DNA of the CDR3 is TGTGCCACCAGCAGGGACAGGGGGCTTCGTGAGCAGTACTTC. The full variable domain, its missing parts supplied by reference TRBV15 and TRBJ2-7, is DAMVIQNPRYQVTQFGKPVTLSCSQTLNHNVMYWYQQKSSQAPKLLFHYYDKDFNNEADTPDNFQSRRPNTSFCFLDIRSPGLGDTAMYLCATSRDRGLREQYFGPGTRLTVT.

This clonotype has a handful of counts. The chain combines TRBV5-1 with TRBJ1-1; tentatively, D is TRBD1 (6 bases). The CDR3 is made up of 12 amino acids. Germline V gives CDR1 SGHRS, CDR2 YFSETQ. V dropped 7 bases and J dropped 6 bases, with 13 bases sitting between them. The CDR3 DNA sequence: TGCGCCAGCGGCTCGGGGGCATCTGAAGCTTTCTTT. Its protein is CASGSGASEAFF.